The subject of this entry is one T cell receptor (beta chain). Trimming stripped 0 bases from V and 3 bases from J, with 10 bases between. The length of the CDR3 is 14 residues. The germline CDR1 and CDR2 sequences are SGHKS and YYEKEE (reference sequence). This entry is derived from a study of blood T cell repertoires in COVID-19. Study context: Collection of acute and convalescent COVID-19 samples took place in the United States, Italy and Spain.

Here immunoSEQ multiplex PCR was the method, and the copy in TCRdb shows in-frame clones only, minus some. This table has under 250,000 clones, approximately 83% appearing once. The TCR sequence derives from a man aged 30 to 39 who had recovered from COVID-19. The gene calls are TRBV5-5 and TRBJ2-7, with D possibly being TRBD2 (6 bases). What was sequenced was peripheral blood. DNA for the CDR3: TGTGCCAGCAGCTTGGAAGTTAGCGGCTACGAGCAGTACTTC. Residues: CASSLEVSGYEQYF. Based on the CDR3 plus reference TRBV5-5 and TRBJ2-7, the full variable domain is DAGVTQSPTHLIKTRGQQVTLRCSPISGHKSVSWYQQVLGQGPQFIFQYYEKEERGRGNFPDRFSARQFPNYSSELNVNALLLGDSALYLCASSLEVSGYEQYFGPGTRLTVT.